This T cell receptor beta chain was identified during a study of CD8+ T cells in alopecia areata (dated by TCRdb to the late 2010s). A note on the overall study: The treated patients took part in an open-label pilot trial in which moderate-to-severe alopecia areata was treated with oral tofacitinib at 5 to 10 mg twice daily. Patients received tofacitinib for 6 to 18 months and were then followed off drug for 6 months to check for delayed response and recurrence. The study used high-throughput TCRbeta sequencing to examine T cell clonal expansion in alopecia areata, in both the C3H/HeJ mouse model and human patients. On the human side, TCRbeta sequencing was run on scalp tissue and on sorted CD4+ and CD8+ peripheral blood T cells from healthy controls and from alopecia areata patients with either patchy or totalis/universalis disease. Tofacitinib-treated patients had biopsies at baseline and at 4 and 24 weeks of treatment, with a later scalp biopsy in several patients. Clonality in the scalp was compared among normal scalp (n=4), patchy alopecia areata scalp (n=8), and alopecia totalis/universalis scalp (n=8). RNA was obtained with the PAXgene miRNA kit for fixed scalp, the miRNeasy kit for PBMCs, and the RNeasy kit for mouse skin. immunoSEQ multiplex PCR using 35 Vbeta forward primers and 13 Jbeta reverse primers was used to amplify TCRbeta CDR3 regions. Here is what the overall study found, with its caveats: Resident alphabeta T cells in normal human skin are also sequenced, complicating scalp TCR repertoire analysis, unlike mouse skin dominated by gammadelta T cells. Compared with normal scalp, lesional scalp had higher clonality and more expanded CD8+ clones, particularly in alopecia totalis/universalis, a pattern that suggests antigenic drive. Shared TCR sequences between patients were less evident than in mice, which may be partly attributable to HLA diversity in the patient population.

A word on this clone: This clone's antigen is unknown. Base qualities were left out, and no much larger clone turns up one base away.

The V end loses 6 bases and the J end loses 0 bases, and a stretch of 12 bases separates them. Its CDR3 holds 16 amino acids, cysteine through phenylalanine. The kept DNA is CDR3 alone, 48 bases in frame from the first base. CDR1 and CDR2 were assigned from the germline V gene as SNHLY and FYNNEI. The library was produced with the immunoSEQ multiplex PCR assay. To provide template for TCR sequencing, every sample had RNA extracted and reverse transcribed into cDNA. SuperScript III was used for first-strand cDNA synthesis, primed with a 2:1 mix of oligo-dT and random hexamers. A synthetic immune receptor repertoire was used to measure amplification bias, and any remaining bias was corrected computationally. The authors' pipeline ran thus. Raw reads were preprocessed to remove errors, and CDR3 was defined according to IMGT conventions as the region from the conserved cysteine to phenylalanine. Clonality was calculated as 1 minus Shannon entropy normalized by log2 of the number of productive unique TCRs. Whether each scalp clone was CD4 or CD8 was inferred by checking scalp TCRbeta sequences against the CD4 and CD8 repertoires from sorted blood. In TCRdb, the immuneACCESS table is reduced to in-frame sequences with V and J assigned. These tables do not hold every clone; where another copy was compared, an unresolved V gene accounts for under half, and the others remain unexplained. That table gives V, J and clone size, and the DNA gave D and trimming. This sample has 140,000 to 150,000 clones in its table, and about half of those were observed once. The ten largest clonotypes hold 0.85% to 1% of the sample.

Explained via the paper, the time point label denotes: baseline before oral tofacitinib. Lesional scalp punch biopsies and peripheral blood were collected from alopecia areata patients. PBMCs were isolated by density centrifugation and stained for CD3, CD4 and CD8, and CD4+ and CD8+ T cells were sorted on a FACSAria. The receptor was derived from a human donor with alopecia areata. This specimen was CD4+ T cells sorted from blood, taken at week 0. Recombination joined TRBV2 with TRBJ2-6; the D gene lacks a confident call. The CDR3 reads as follows: CASRLTGVSGANVLTF. The nucleotide sequence is TGTGCCAGCAGACTAACCGGTGTCTCTGGGGCCAACGTCCTGACTTTC.